The 26 T cell receptor beta chains below were found in one sample sequenced in a study of regulatory T cells in long-lasting Graves disease. Arm-PCR with iRepertoire HTBI primers amplified the CDR3 regions for these TCR beta libraries. TCRdb reanalysed the multiplex PCR reads using MiXCR and keeps one entry per CDR3 protein. Altogether approximately 400,000 distinct CDR3 sequences are present, about 16% being singletons, with the ten largest covering about a fifth. Time point defined: newly diagnosed GD, antithyroid drugs for less than 3 months. After RNA was extracted from PBMCs, the TCR library was made from it. The source was peripheral blood mononuclear cells (PBMCs), collected at new diagnosis, from a patient treated with antithyroid drugs. These TCRs come from a female donor with Graves disease.

This clonotype was seen at least ten times. The J gene is TRBJ2-1, the V gene TRBV20-1; possible D gene TRBD2, 5 bases. In germline, CDR1 is DFQATT, CDR2 SNEGSKA (reference sequence). Trimming removed 5 bases at V and 0 bases at J, with 14 bases between. The CDR3 sequence is 15 residues long. For the CDR3, the DNA is TGCAGTGCTCCACCCGGGATCAGCTCCTACAATGAGCAGTTCTTC. This gives the protein CSAPPGISSYNEQFF.

This clonotype was detected many times. This rearrangement joins TRBV6-9 to TRBJ2-7; a possible D gene is TRBD1 (6 bases). This CDR3 has 16 amino acids. V dropped 3 bases and J dropped 0 bases, with 15 bases sitting between them. Germline CDR1 and CDR2: MNHGY and SVAAGI. The CDR3 bases are TGTGCCAGCAGTTACCCCCTCAGGGGCTTCTCCTACGAGCAGTACTTC. Translated, it gives CASSYPLRGFSYEQYF.

This clonotype was seen at least ten times. The J gene is TRBJ2-7, the V gene TRBV20-1, with 8 bases matching TRBD1. From germline, CDR1 is DFQATT and CDR2 SNEGSKA (reference sequence). J was trimmed by 2 bases and V by 3 bases; bases with no gene match: 3. CDR3 length: 13 amino acids. CDR3 coding DNA: TGCAGTGCTAGCCCCAGGGGGCCCTACGAGCAGTACTTC. Translation gives CSASPRGPYEQYF.

This clonotype was detected a few times. The chain recombines TRBV15 with TRBJ2-7, with D perhaps TRBD1 (6 bases). The V and J ends lost 3 bases and 3 bases respectively, with 18 bases between them. Germline loops: CDR1 LNHNV, CDR2 YYDKDF (reference sequence). The CDR3 totals 16 residues. CDR3 residues: CATSSVRGQLYYEQYF. CDR3 DNA sequence: TGTGCCACCAGCAGCGTACGCGGACAGCTTTACTACGAGCAGTACTTC.

This clonotype was seen at least ten times. The chain recombines TRBV4-3 with TRBJ2-7, with D hard to call. Per the germline V gene, CDR1 is LGHNA and CDR2 is YSLEER. CDR3 length: 15 amino acids. Trimming removed 0 bases at V and 3 bases at J, with 12 bases between. For the CDR3, the DNA is TGCGCCAGCAGCCAAGAGCTCTGGTCCCACTACGAGCAGTACTTC. Encoded protein: CASSQELWSHYEQYF.

The sample holds many counts of this clonotype. The chain recombines TRBV24-1 with TRBJ1-1; tentatively, D is TRBD1 (5 bases). Per the germline V gene, CDR1 is KGHDR and CDR2 is SFDVKD. V dropped 4 bases and J dropped 1 base, with 6 bases sitting between them. The CDR3 sequence is 13 residues long. The CDR3 protein is CATSDDRNTEAFF. DNA for the CDR3: TGTGCCACCAGTGACGACAGGAACACTGAAGCTTTCTTT.

In its sample, this clonotype was seen many times. V usage is TRBV3-1 and J usage is TRBJ1-2; D remains ambiguous. V lost 3 bases to trimming and J lost 4 bases, with 12 bases between them. Germline CDR1 is LGHDT and CDR2 is YNNKEL (reference sequence). This CDR3 is 14 amino acids long. The CDR3 protein is CASSHQRSGYGYTF. The CDR3 coding sequence is TGTGCCAGCAGCCATCAAAGGTCCGGCTATGGCTACACCTTC.

The genes are TRBV6-2 or TRBV6-3 and TRBJ2-1; the match to TRBD2 covers 15 bases. CDR1 is MNHEY, CDR2 SVGEGT, per germline. Losses at the gene ends were 6 bases for V and 0 bases for J; bases not matched to a gene: 9. The CDR3 spans 19 residues. The CDR3 here is CASRAGTSGRISSYNEQFF. The CDR3, as DNA: TGTGCCAGCAGGGCCGGGACTAGCGGGAGGATCAGCTCCTACAATGAGCAGTTCTTC.

This clonotype has at least ten counts. The chain links TRBV20-1 to TRBJ1-1, with 10 bases that match TRBD1. Germline CDR1 reads DFQATT; CDR2 reads SNEGSKA (reference sequence). Trimming took 3 bases from V and 1 from J; bases not matched to a gene: 5. The CDR3 runs 15 residues. This chain's CDR3 is CSARDRGMWNTEAFF. CDR3 nucleotide sequence: TGCAGTGCTAGGGACAGGGGGATGTGGAACACTGAAGCTTTCTTT.

The table lists this clonotype with many counts. V and J are TRBV6-1 and TRBJ1-5; 8 nucleotides align to TRBD1. The CDR3 spans 15 residues. Per the germline V gene, CDR1 is MNHNS and CDR2 is SASEGT. V lost 6 bases and J lost 2; bases outside the gene matches: 6. The CDR3 DNA sequence: TGTGCCAGCAGCCTGGGACAGGCGGGCAATCAGCCCCAGCATTTT. It is translated as CASSLGQAGNQPQHF.

This clonotype was detected many times. The chain has TRBV12-3 or TRBV12-4 and TRBJ1-5; TRBD1 is a possible D gene (6 bases). Trimming shortened V by 5 bases and J by 0 bases, and 14 bases separated the two germline ends. The CDR3 has 16 residues. The CDR3 is CASSPIGGYSNQPQHF. CDR3 DNA: TGTGCCAGCAGTCCCATAGGGGGTTATAGCAATCAGCCCCAGCATTTT.

The rearrangement joins TRBV6-1 to TRBJ2-7, with 10 bases fitting TRBD2. The V gene's germline CDR1 is MNHNS and CDR2 SASEGT. The CDR3 contains 15 residues. V dropped 1 base and J dropped 2; count of bases not matched to a gene: 2. The CDR3 region is CASSEDLAGAYEQYF. The CDR3 DNA reads TGTGCCAGCAGTGAAGACCTAGCGGGAGCCTACGAGCAGTACTTC.

There are many counts of this clonotype. The V gene is TRBV28, the J gene TRBJ2-1; 13 bases fit TRBD2. The V and J ends lost 4 bases and 9 bases, in that order; junction bases with no gene match: 6. Germline CDR1 MDHEN, CDR2 SYDVKM. The CDR3 spans 15 residues. The DNA for the CDR3 is TGTGCCAGCAGTTCCGGACTAGCGGGAGAGGGTGAGCAGTTCTTC. It translates to CASSSGLAGEGEQFF.

The chain uses TRBV20-1 and TRBJ1-1; TRBD1 might be the D (5 bases). The germline gives CDR1 DFQATT, CDR2 SNEGSKA (reference sequence). This CDR3 comprises 13 residues. The germline V and J ends were trimmed by 0 bases and 11 bases, with 16 bases remaining between them. The CDR3 loop is CSARDRMGVMAFF. As DNA, the CDR3 is TGCAGTGCTAGAGATCGTATGGGGGTTATGGCTTTCTTT.

This clonotype occurred many times. The chain combines TRBV7-2 with TRBJ2-1; D call uncertain. The CDR3 is made up of 14 amino acids. Trimming left V 0 bases short and J 8 bases short, with 11 bases between. Germline V gene lookup returns CDR1 SGHTA and CDR2 FQGNSA. In nucleotides, the CDR3 is TGTGCCAGCAGCTTAGCCGACACGAGGCATGAGCAGTTCTTC. Encoded protein: CASSLADTRHEQFF.

The gene calls are TRBV28 and TRBJ1-2; TRBD1 aligns across 10 bases. The length of the CDR3 is 16 residues. V trimming: 6 bases; J trimming: 4 bases; junction bases outside the gene matches: 11. The germline CDR1 and CDR2 sequences are MDHEN and SYDVKM. CDR3 nucleotide sequence: TGTGCCAGCAGCTACCCCGACAGGGGGCTATCCTATGGCTACACCTTC. Its protein is CASSYPDRGLSYGYTF.

In its sample, this clonotype was seen many times. CDR3 sequence (DNA): TGTGCCAGCAGTTTAGCGACAGGGGAGCATCAGCCCCAGCATTTT. Amino acids: CASSLATGEHQPQHF. This chain uses TRBV27 with TRBJ1-5; 8 bases agree with TRBD1. The length of the CDR3 is 15 residues. Trimming took 2 bases from V and 5 from J; bases not matched to a gene: 5. The germline V gene encodes CDR1 MNHEY and CDR2 SMNVEV (reference sequence).

This clonotype was seen repeatedly, ten times or more. The CDR3 DNA sequence: TGTGCCAGCAGCGACAGGAGCACAGATACGCAGTATTTT. This encodes CASSDRSTDTQYF. The rearrangement uses TRBV2 and TRBJ2-3; D perhaps matches TRBD1 (6 bases). The CDR3 length is 13 residues. CDR1 is SNHLY and CDR2 is FYNNEI in the germline V gene. Trimming left V 6 bases short and J 0 bases short, with 7 bases between.

This clonotype was seen a few times. This chain uses TRBV19 with TRBJ1-5, with D hard to call. Trimming shortened V by 0 bases and J by 5 bases, and 8 bases separated the two germline ends. This CDR3 region has 14 residues. Per the germline V gene, CDR1 is LNHDA and CDR2 is SQIVND (reference sequence). The CDR3 protein is CASSIEGPYQPQHF. The CDR3 DNA reads TGTGCCAGTAGTATAGAAGGCCCCTATCAGCCCCAGCATTTT.

This clonotype has more than one count but fewer than ten. This CDR3 fails to terminate in the conserved phenylalanine or tryptophan, so it likely reflects a read error. The chain uses TRBV7-2 and TRBJ2-1; the match to TRBD2 covers 12 bases. Germline V gene lookup returns CDR1 SGHTA and CDR2 FQGNSA. This CDR3 comprises 17 residues. The CDR3 is CASSSASGRGSCNEQFS. In nucleotides, the CDR3 is TGTGCCAGCAGCTCTGCTAGCGGGAGGGGATCCTGCAATGAGCAGTTCTCC.

This clonotype has at least ten counts. The chain is built from TRBV12-3 or TRBV12-4 and TRBJ2-4; 7 bases are shared with TRBD2. The CDR3 has 18 amino acids. The V and J ends lost 6 bases and 3 bases, in that order; junction bases with no gene match: 17. The CDR3 DNA sequence: TGTGCCAGCAGGTCTTATAGGCGGGGGATGAGTGGCAAAAACATTCAGTACTTC. Its translation is CASRSYRRGMSGKNIQYF.

In this sample, this clonotype turned up many times. The chain couples TRBV5-1 to TRBJ1-1; D possibly corresponds to TRBD1 (5 bases). CDR1 is SGHRS, CDR2 YFSETQ, per germline. The CDR3 contains 15 residues. V dropped 1 base and J dropped 5 bases, with 15 bases sitting between them. The CDR3 sequence: CASSLFGDGGTEAFF. Written as DNA, the CDR3 is TGCGCCAGCAGCTTGTTCGGGGACGGGGGAACTGAAGCTTTCTTT.

This clonotype was seen many times. The rearrangement uses TRBV27 and TRBJ2-1; D may match TRBD1 or TRBD2 (5 bases each). Germline CDR1 reads MNHEY; CDR2 reads SMNVEV (reference sequence). V gave up 6 bases and J gave up 10 bases, with 19 bases separating them. This CDR3 is built from 14 residues. The CDR3 coding sequence is TGTGCCAGCAGCGCAGAGGGGACCGCTTTGGAGCAGTTCTTC. Translated: CASSAEGTALEQFF.

This clonotype was seen at least ten times. The chain combines TRBV4-1 with TRBJ1-2; 7 nucleotides align to TRBD1. Losses at the gene ends were 0 bases for V and 0 bases for J; bases not matched to a gene: 7. CDR1 and CDR2 (germline): MGHRA, YSYEKL. The CDR3 has 17 amino acids. The CDR3 loop reads CASSQDRGTEANYGYTF. The CDR3 DNA follows: TGCGCCAGCAGCCAAGATCGGGGGACAGAAGCTAACTATGGCTACACCTTC.

The chain has TRBV20-1 and TRBJ2-2; TRBD2 is a possible D gene (6 bases). Germline V gene data show CDR1 as DFQATT and CDR2 as SNEGSKA (reference sequence). Trimming stripped 6 bases from V and 6 bases from J, with 29 bases between. This CDR3 region has 18 residues. The CDR3 region has the DNA TGCAGTGCCACTCCCCCCCCCGGGACTCGACTCCCACCCGGGGAGCTGTTTTTT. Encoded protein: CSATPPPGTRLPPGELFF.

This clonotype turned up a few times. This chain links TRBV10-1 with TRBJ2-1; 8 bases map to TRBD2. This CDR3 comprises 18 residues. Germline V lookup: CDR1 WNHNN, CDR2 SYGVQD (reference sequence). Unmatched junction bases numbered 9, after V lost 2 bases and J lost 0 bases. The CDR3 region is CASSEGGPGGLSYNEQFF. The CDR3 region has the DNA TGCGCCAGCAGTGAGGGGGGTCCGGGGGGGCTCTCCTACAATGAGCAGTTCTTC.